This T cell receptor (beta chain) was retrieved from a study of blood T cells in healthy people across ages. In the study overall: Every two T cells gave about one barcoded beta molecule via template switching.

A remark on this clonotype: Its antigen is still unknown.

Study-level results: Compared with aged donors, long-lived donors showed fewer expanded clones, suggesting selection.

This CDR3 has 15 amino acids. V was trimmed by 1 base and J by 4 bases, leaving 14 bases between them. The draw of peripheral blood yielded ten milliliters from each donor. A second PCR of about 6 to 12 cycles used a sample-barcoded 5' primer and a J-beta primer mix. Sequencing yielded, for each sample, at least 2.5 million paired-end reads carrying CDR3. From the 5' RACE reads, TCRdb called clonotypes with MiXCR, one entry per CDR3 protein. The top ten clones hold less than 20% of a sample with hundreds of thousands of distinct CDR3 sequences, 35% to 50% of them seen once. The sequenced sample consisted of blood. The TCR was taken from a man older than 75 in good health. The chain employs TRBV12-3 or TRBV12-4 and TRBJ2-7; tentative D call: TRBD2 (5 bases). The CDR3 DNA reads TGTGCCAGCAGTTTAGTAGGTGATAGGGAGTACGAGCAGTACTTC. It yields the protein CASSLVGDREYEQYF.